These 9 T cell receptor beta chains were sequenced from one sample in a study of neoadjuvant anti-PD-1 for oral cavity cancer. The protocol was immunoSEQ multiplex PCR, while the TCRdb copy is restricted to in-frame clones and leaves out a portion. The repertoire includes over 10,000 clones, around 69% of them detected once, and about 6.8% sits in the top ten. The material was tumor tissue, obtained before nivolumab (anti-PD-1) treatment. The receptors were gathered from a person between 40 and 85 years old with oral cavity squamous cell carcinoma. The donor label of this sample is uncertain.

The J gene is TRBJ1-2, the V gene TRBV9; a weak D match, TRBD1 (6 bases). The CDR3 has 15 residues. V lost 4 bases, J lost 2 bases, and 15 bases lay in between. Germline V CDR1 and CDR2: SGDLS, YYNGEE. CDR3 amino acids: CASSPFPGQNYGYTF. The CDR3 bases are TGTGCCAGCAGCCCGTTCCCCGGACAGAACTATGGCTACACCTTC.

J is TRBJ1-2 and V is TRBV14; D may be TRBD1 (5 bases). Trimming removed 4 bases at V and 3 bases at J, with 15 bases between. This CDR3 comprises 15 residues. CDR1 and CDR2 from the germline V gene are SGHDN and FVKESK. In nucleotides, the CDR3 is TGTGCCAGCAGCCTAACAGGCGAGCGGTACTATGGCTACACCTTC. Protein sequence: CASSLTGERYYGYTF.

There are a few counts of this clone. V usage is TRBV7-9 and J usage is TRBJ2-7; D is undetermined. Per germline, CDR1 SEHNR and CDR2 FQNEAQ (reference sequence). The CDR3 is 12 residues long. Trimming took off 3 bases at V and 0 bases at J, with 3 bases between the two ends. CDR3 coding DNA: TGTGCCAGCAGCTTCGTCTCCTACGAGCAGTACTTC. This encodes CASSFVSYEQYF.

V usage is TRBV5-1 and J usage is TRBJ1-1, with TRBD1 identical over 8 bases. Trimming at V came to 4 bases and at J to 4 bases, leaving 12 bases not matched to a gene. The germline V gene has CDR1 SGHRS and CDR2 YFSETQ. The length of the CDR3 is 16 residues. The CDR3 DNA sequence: TGCGCCAGCAGCCCAGGGGGCGGGGGTGTTGTCACTGAAGCTTTCTTT. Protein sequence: CASSPGGGGVVTEAFF.

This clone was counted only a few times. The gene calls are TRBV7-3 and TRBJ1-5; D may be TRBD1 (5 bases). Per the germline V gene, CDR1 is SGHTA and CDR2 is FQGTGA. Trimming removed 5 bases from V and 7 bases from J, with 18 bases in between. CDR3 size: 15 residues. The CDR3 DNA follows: TGTGCCAGCAGCCAAGGCGGAGGGAACAGGCAGCCCCAGCATTTT. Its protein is CASSQGGGNRQPQHF.

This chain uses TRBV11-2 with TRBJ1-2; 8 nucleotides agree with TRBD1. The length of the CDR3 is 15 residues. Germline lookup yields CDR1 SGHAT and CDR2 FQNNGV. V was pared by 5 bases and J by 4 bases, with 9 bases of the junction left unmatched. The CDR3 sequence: CASSTWTGNGYGYTF. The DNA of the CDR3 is TGTGCCAGCAGCACCTGGACAGGGAACGGCTATGGCTACACCTTC.

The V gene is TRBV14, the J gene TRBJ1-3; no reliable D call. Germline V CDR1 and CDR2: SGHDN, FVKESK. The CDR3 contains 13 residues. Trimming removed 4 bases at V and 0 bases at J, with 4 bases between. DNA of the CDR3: TGTGCCAGCAGCCCTAACTCTGGAAACACCATATATTTT. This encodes CASSPNSGNTIYF.

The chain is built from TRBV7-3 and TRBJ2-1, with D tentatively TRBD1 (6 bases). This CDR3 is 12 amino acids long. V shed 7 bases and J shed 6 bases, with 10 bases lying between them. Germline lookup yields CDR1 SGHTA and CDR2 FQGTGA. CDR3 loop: CASTEGGNEQFF. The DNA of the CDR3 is TGTGCCAGCACCGAAGGGGGCAATGAGCAGTTCTTC.

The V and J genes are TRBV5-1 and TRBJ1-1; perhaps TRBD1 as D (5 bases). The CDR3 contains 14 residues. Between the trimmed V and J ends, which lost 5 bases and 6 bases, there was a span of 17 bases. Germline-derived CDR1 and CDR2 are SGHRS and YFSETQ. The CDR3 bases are TGCGCCAGCAGTCTAACCGAAGGGGCAGCTGAAGCTTTCTTT. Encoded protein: CASSLTEGAAEAFF.